This TCR beta chain derives from a study of shared clonotypes between healthy human individuals. Study-wide results and caveats: Although depth was large, rarefaction showed that sequencing of the sorted subsets was incomplete.

The method was immunoSEQ multiplex PCR; TCRdb's version includes in-frame clones alone and lacks a portion of them. The sample has about 640,000 clones, 72% seen once; the top ten hold about 1.8%. Trimming at V came to 4 bases and at J to 5 bases, leaving 9 bases not matched to a gene. Germline V gene lookup returns CDR1 KGHSH and CDR2 LQKENI. CDR3 length: 15 residues. As concerns this clone: The antigen remains unidentified.

The sample was memory CD4+ T cells sorted from blood. The subset is: CD45RA-negative fraction. The gene calls are TRBV18 and TRBJ2-7, with 9 nucleotides matching TRBD1. The TCR sequence derives from a woman younger than 45 in good health. CDR3 loop: CASSLRRTGDHEQYF. Here the CDR3 DNA reads TGTGCCAGCTCACTACGCCGGACAGGGGACCACGAGCAGTACTTC.